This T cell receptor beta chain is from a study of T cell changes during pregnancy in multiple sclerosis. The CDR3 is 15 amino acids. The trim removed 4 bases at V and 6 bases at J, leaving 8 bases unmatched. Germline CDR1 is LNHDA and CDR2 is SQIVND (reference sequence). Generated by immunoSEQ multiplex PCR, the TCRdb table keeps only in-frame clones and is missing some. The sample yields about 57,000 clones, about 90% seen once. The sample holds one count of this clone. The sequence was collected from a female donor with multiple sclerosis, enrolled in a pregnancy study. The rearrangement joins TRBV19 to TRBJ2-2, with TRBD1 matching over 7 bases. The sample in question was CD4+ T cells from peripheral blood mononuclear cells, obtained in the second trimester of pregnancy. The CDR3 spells CASSKVTGWAGELFF. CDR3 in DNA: TGTGCCAGTAGTAAGGTGACAGGGTGGGCCGGGGAGCTGTTTTTT.